Listed here are 4 T cell receptor beta chains from one sample, sequenced in a study of cytomegalovirus exposure and HLA in healthy donors. This PCR relied on a set of 60 Vbeta primers and 13 Jbeta primers. Assay: immunoSEQ multiplex PCR; the TCRdb copy retains only in-frame clones and omits some. The sample shows 150,000 to 200,000 clones, 73% of them seen only once. Sequenced: PBMCs. Every receptor here comes from a woman under 30 in good health and CMV-seropositive.

This chain uses TRBV6-5 with TRBJ2-1, with 9 bases fitting TRBD1. Germline-derived CDR1 and CDR2 are MNHEY and SVGAGI. CDR3 length equals 15 residues. Trimming at V came to 2 bases and at J to 10 bases, leaving 9 bases not matched to a gene. In nucleotides, the CDR3 is TGTGCCAGCAGTTACCTCCGGGACAGGGTTTACGAGCAGTTCTTC. It encodes CASSYLRDRVYEQFF.

The V call is TRBV4-3, the J call TRBJ2-2; 8 nucleotides align to TRBD1. V was pared by 1 base and J by 4 bases, with 2 bases of the junction left unmatched. This CDR3 comprises 15 residues. Looked up from germline, CDR1 is LGHNA and CDR2 is YSLEER. Here the CDR3 DNA reads TGCGCCAGCAGCCAAGGGACAGGGAGCACCGGGGAGCTGTTTTTT. Translated: CASSQGTGSTGELFF.

The V and J genes are TRBV6-5 and TRBJ1-2; D possibly corresponds to TRBD1 (6 bases). Germline lookup yields CDR1 MNHEY and CDR2 SVGAGI. Trimming shortened V by 7 bases and J by 6 bases, and 15 bases separated the two germline ends. The CDR3 extends over 13 amino acids. The DNA for the CDR3 is TGTGCCAGCACCGAGGGGGGGGGACATGGCTACACCTTC. Translation: CASTEGGGHGYTF.

The CDR3 here is CATLDRAKNIQYF. In nucleotides, the CDR3 is TGTGCCACTCTGGACAGGGCCAAAAACATTCAGTACTTC. V and J are TRBV2 and TRBJ2-4; 7 nucleotides align to TRBD1. This CDR3 contains 13 residues. V was pared by 10 bases and J by 1 base, with 4 bases of the junction left unmatched. The germline V gene encodes CDR1 SNHLY and CDR2 FYNNEI.